This T cell receptor beta chain appears in the sequencing data of a study of T cells in Graves' hyperthyroidism and ophthalmopathy. Overall study: Blood from the periphery was taken at initial diagnosis, before any treatment. Study outcomes and limitations: Ophthalmopathy prediction by the model preceded onset by a median roughly 6 months.

Regarding this clonotype: Its specificity is not known.

TCR beta CDR3 regions were amplified from RNA. An initial round of RT-PCR targeting the TCR CDR3 relied on the HTBI primer set. In TCRdb, the multiplex PCR reads were re-called with MiXCR into one record per CDR3 protein. The sample lists about 550,000 distinct CDR3 sequences; about a fifth were seen once. Patients aged 18 to 65 had newly diagnosed hyperthyroidism that had lasted under 2 months. There are 14 residues in the CDR3. Trimming left V 0 bases short and J 5 bases short, with 8 bases between. Germline V gene sequence: CDR1 MDHEN, CDR2 SYDVKM. This TCR was recovered from a man aged 18 to 29 with Graves' hyperthyroidism. Sequencing was carried out using blood. The rearrangement links TRBV28 to TRBJ1-5; no firm D call. DNA for the CDR3: TGTGCCAGCAGTTTATGGGGTTCCTATCAGCCCCAGCATTTT. Encoded protein: CASSLWGSYQPQHF.